This T cell receptor (beta chain) was captured by sequencing in a study of CD8 T cells in ankylosing spondylitis. Study-level points and caveats: Earlier literature documents some of the motif variants in reactive arthritis synovial fluid and blood. Several highly homologous variants formed a TCR beta motif that appeared characteristic of ankylosing spondylitis blood. In ankylosing spondylitis patients, matched synovial fluid reportedly showed significant enrichment of disease-linked clones.

This clonotype was observed at least ten times. The antigen remains unidentified. Quantitative barcoded 5'-RACE was used to prepare TCR beta libraries. TCRdb fed the 5' RACE reads into MiXCR, producing one record per CDR3 protein. The table shows roughly 350,000 distinct CDR3 sequences, with less than 9.5% occurring only once. This CDR3 has 19 residues. Germline V gene data show CDR1 as SGHAT and CDR2 as FQNNGV. Trimming took 1 base from V and 1 from J; bases not matched to a gene: 14. The V gene is TRBV11-2, the J gene TRBJ1-1; 8 nucleotides line up with TRBD1. The TCR originated in a male donor with ankylosing spondylitis. Sequences were obtained from blood, either unsorted or a sorted T cell fraction (not recorded which). CDR3 sequence (DNA): TGTGCCAGCAGCTTAGGGACAGGGACCCCAAGGGTGCAGAACACTGAAGCTTTCTTT. This codes for CASSLGTGTPRVQNTEAFF.